This TCR beta chain was documented in a study of OX40 agonist ivuxolimab in advanced cancers. Study-level background: The dose-escalation group included hepatocellular carcinoma, melanoma, renal cell carcinoma and head and neck cancer.

V lost 9 bases and J lost 1, with 23 bases in between. Germline V gene lookup returns CDR1 LNHDA and CDR2 SQIVND (reference sequence). The CDR3 has 17 amino acids. Libraries were prepared by immunoSEQ multiplex PCR; TCRdb keeps only in-frame clonotypes and omits some of them. Here the sample spans 40,000 or so clones, 90% to 95% being singletons. This specimen consisted of CD4+ or CD8+ T cells sorted from blood, obtained in a trial of the OX40 agonist ivuxolimab. The chain is built from TRBV19 and TRBJ2-3; TRBD1 might be the D (5 bases). The TCR comes from an adult with an advanced solid tumor such as melanoma, head and neck, liver or kidney cancer. The CDR3 sequence: CASQDSFGEWGTDTQYF. CDR3 sequence (DNA): TGTGCCAGCCAAGACAGCTTTGGGGAATGGGGCACAGATACGCAGTATTTT.